These T cell receptor beta chains were read from a single sample in a study of T cells in Graves' hyperthyroidism and ophthalmopathy. MiXCR, applied by TCRdb to the multiplex PCR reads, yields one record per CDR3 protein. The table includes hundreds of thousands of distinct CDR3 sequences, about 38% detected once. The source material was blood. The receptors come from a young man with Graves' hyperthyroidism. CDR3s include the opening cysteine and the closing phenylalanine or tryptophan. The D gene is left open where the match is weak. The listing skips clone size in some rows; elsewhere it reads once, few, many or a size class.

V gene: TRBV7-3; D gene: NA; J gene: TRBJ1-2; CDR3 length: 13; clone size: many; CDR3 protein: CASSLGQGGRGTF; CDR3 DNA: TGTGCCAGCAGCTTAGGGCAGGGAGGTAGGGGCACCTTC
V gene: TRBV2; D gene: NA; J gene: TRBJ2-1; CDR3 length: 15; clone size: NA; CDR3 protein: CASSRREGTYNEQFF; CDR3 DNA: TGTGCCAGCAGCCGGAGAGAGGGTACCTACAATGAGCAGTTCTTC
V gene: TRBV2; D gene: NA; J gene: TRBJ2-7; CDR3 length: 14; clone size: NA; CDR3 protein: CAASSEGGVYEQYF; CDR3 DNA: TGTGCCGCCAGCAGTGAGGGGGGGGTGTACGAGCAGTACTTC
V gene: TRBV29-1; D gene: NA; J gene: TRBJ1-2; CDR3 length: 13; clone size: many; CDR3 protein: CSVEVQGNYGYTF; CDR3 DNA: TGCAGCGTTGAAGTCCAGGGGAACTATGGCTACACCTTC
V gene: TRBV19; D gene: NA; J gene: TRBJ1-2; CDR3 length: 15; clone size: few; CDR3 protein: CASSIKARTIYGYTF; CDR3 DNA: TGTGCCAGTAGTATAAAAGCCAGAACAATCTATGGCTACACCTTC
V gene: TRBV28; D gene: NA; J gene: TRBJ2-6; CDR3 length: 12; clone size: few; CDR3 protein: CASTEGANVLTF; CDR3 DNA: TGTGCCAGTACGGAAGGGGCCAACGTCCTGACTTTC
V gene: TRBV7-2; D gene: TRBD2; J gene: TRBJ2-7; CDR3 length: 15; clone size: few; CDR3 protein: CASSLTSGGAYEQYF; CDR3 DNA: TGTGCCAGCAGCTTAACTAGCGGGGGGGCCTACGAGCAGTACTTC
V gene: TRBV29-1; D gene: NA; J gene: TRBJ1-3; CDR3 length: 12; clone size: NA; CDR3 protein: CSVEDSGNTIYF; CDR3 DNA: TGCAGCGTTGAAGACAGCGGAAACACCATATATTTT
V gene: TRBV29-1; D gene: NA; J gene: TRBJ2-7; CDR3 length: 11; clone size: many; CDR3 protein: CSVELTGGQYF; CDR3 DNA: TGCAGCGTGGAACTGACGGGCGGGCAGTACTTC
V gene: TRBV20-1; D gene: NA; J gene: TRBJ2-2; CDR3 length: 13; clone size: many; CDR3 protein: CSAGDANTGELFF; CDR3 DNA: TGCAGTGCCGGGGACGCGAACACCGGGGAGCTGTTTTTT
V gene: TRBV6-5; D gene: NA; J gene: TRBJ2-7; CDR3 length: 14; clone size: few; CDR3 protein: CASKQTRDGYEQYF; CDR3 DNA: TGTGCCAGCAAGCAGACCAGGGACGGGTACGAGCAGTACTTC
V gene: TRBV24-1; D gene: TRBD1; J gene: TRBJ2-1; CDR3 length: 14; clone size: NA; CDR3 protein: CATESGTAYNEQFF; CDR3 DNA: TGTGCCACGGAGTCAGGGACAGCCTACAATGAGCAGTTCTTC
V gene: TRBV7-9; D gene: NA; J gene: TRBJ1-2; CDR3 length: 14; clone size: many; CDR3 protein: CASSFVTENYGYTF; CDR3 DNA: TGTGCCAGCAGCTTTGTGACAGAGAACTATGGCTACACCTTC
V gene: TRBV5-1; D gene: NA; J gene: TRBJ1-1; CDR3 length: 14; clone size: NA; CDR3 protein: CASTEGPRDTEAFF; CDR3 DNA: TGCGCCAGCACTGAAGGACCTAGGGACACTGAAGCTTTCTTT
V gene: TRBV6-5; D gene: NA; J gene: TRBJ2-6; CDR3 length: 16; clone size: NA; CDR3 protein: CAISYSQPSGANVLTF; CDR3 DNA: TGTGCCATCAGTTACTCCCAGCCCTCTGGGGCCAACGTCCTGACTTTC
V gene: TRBV10-1; D gene: NA; J gene: TRBJ1-1; CDR3 length: 14; clone size: many; CDR3 protein: CASSEQVGGTEAFF; CDR3 DNA: TGCGCCAGCAGCGAACAGGTTGGGGGCACTGAAGCTTTCTTT
V gene: TRBV4-2; D gene: TRBD2; J gene: TRBJ2-7; CDR3 length: 18; clone size: NA; CDR3 protein: CASSQVPLAGSQGHEQYF; CDR3 DNA: TGTGCCAGCAGCCAAGTTCCACTAGCGGGATCCCAAGGGCACGAGCAGTACTTC
V gene: TRBV27; D gene: TRBD1; J gene: TRBJ2-7; CDR3 length: 15; clone size: NA; CDR3 protein: CASSLSNRGPYEQYF; CDR3 DNA: TGTGCCAGCAGTTTATCGAACAGGGGGCCCTACGAGCAGTACTTC
V gene: TRBV4-3; D gene: NA; J gene: TRBJ1-1; CDR3 length: 14; clone size: NA; CDR3 protein: CASSQDLQGVTAFF; CDR3 DNA: TGCGCCAGCAGCCAAGATCTTCAAGGGGTCACGGCTTTCTTT
V gene: TRBV5-1; D gene: NA; J gene: TRBJ2-7; CDR3 length: 15; clone size: few; CDR3 protein: CASSPSTGTENEQYF; CDR3 DNA: TGCGCCAGCAGCCCATCGACAGGGACTGAAAACGAGCAGTACTTC
V gene: TRBV5-4; D gene: NA; J gene: TRBJ2-6; CDR3 length: 16; clone size: few; CDR3 protein: CASSRPEWPGANVLTF; CDR3 DNA: TGTGCCAGCAGCCGACCCGAGTGGCCTGGGGCCAACGTCCTGACTTTC
V gene: TRBV20-1; D gene: NA; J gene: TRBJ2-7; CDR3 length: 13; clone size: NA; CDR3 protein: CSARIAEPYEQYF; CDR3 DNA: TGCAGTGCTAGAATAGCGGAACCCTACGAGCAGTACTTC
V gene: TRBV20-1; D gene: NA; J gene: TRBJ2-5; CDR3 length: 13; clone size: few; CDR3 protein: CSGDADRQETQYF; CDR3 DNA: TGCAGTGGTGATGCGGACAGACAAGAGACCCAGTACTTC
V gene: TRBV16; D gene: NA; J gene: TRBJ2-7; CDR3 length: 15; clone size: NA; CDR3 protein: CASSHLRTVSYEQYF; CDR3 DNA: TGTGCCAGCAGCCACCTCCGGACAGTCTCCTACGAGCAGTACTTC
V gene: TRBV20-1; D gene: NA; J gene: TRBJ2-5; CDR3 length: 13; clone size: NA; CDR3 protein: CGAQQGSGETQYF; CDR3 DNA: TGCGGTGCCCAGCAGGGGTCTGGAGAGACCCAGTACTTC
V gene: TRBV7-2; D gene: NA; J gene: TRBJ2-7; CDR3 length: 13; clone size: many; CDR3 protein: CASSFFGPYEQYF; CDR3 DNA: TGTGCCAGCAGCTTCTTTGGTCCCTACGAGCAGTACTTC
V gene: TRBV10-2; D gene: NA; J gene: TRBJ1-1; CDR3 length: 11; clone size: NA; CDR3 protein: CVSSLNTEAFF; CDR3 DNA: TGCGTCAGCAGTTTGAACACTGAAGCTTTCTTT
V gene: TRBV29-1; D gene: TRBD1; J gene: TRBJ2-5; CDR3 length: 13; clone size: many; CDR3 protein: CSAPGQGGETQYF; CDR3 DNA: TGCAGCGCACCGGGACAGGGGGGAGAGACCCAGTACTTC
V gene: TRBV2; D gene: NA; J gene: TRBJ2-7; CDR3 length: 13; clone size: many; CDR3 protein: CASGRGRLVEQYF; CDR3 DNA: TGTGCCAGCGGCAGGGGCCGCCTCGTCGAGCAGTACTTC
V gene: TRBV19; D gene: NA; J gene: TRBJ2-6; CDR3 length: 17; clone size: NA; CDR3 protein: CASSTIHPSSGANVLTF; CDR3 DNA: TGTGCCAGTAGTACCATTCACCCCAGCTCTGGGGCCAACGTCCTGACTTTC
V gene: TRBV20-1; D gene: NA; J gene: TRBJ1-3; CDR3 length: 13; clone size: few; CDR3 protein: CSAQRDSGNTIYF; CDR3 DNA: TGCAGTGCTCAGAGGGACTCTGGAAACACCATATATTTT
V gene: TRBV19; D gene: NA; J gene: TRBJ1-2; CDR3 length: 13; clone size: many; CDR3 protein: CASSPQTGYGYTF; CDR3 DNA: TGTGCCAGTAGTCCGCAGACGGGCTATGGCTACACCTTC
V gene: TRBV15; D gene: NA; J gene: TRBJ2-7; CDR3 length: 16; clone size: NA; CDR3 protein: CATSSLAGGHSYEQYF; CDR3 DNA: TGTGCCACCAGCAGCTTAGCTGGTGGGCACTCCTACGAGCAGTACTTC
V gene: TRBV7-9; D gene: NA; J gene: TRBJ1-2; CDR3 length: 16; clone size: NA; CDR3 protein: CASSSFQLTGLTGYTF; CDR3 DNA: TGTGCCAGCAGTTCTTTCCAATTAACGGGATTGACAGGCTACACCTTC
V gene: TRBV12-3/TRBV12-4; D gene: NA; J gene: TRBJ2-7; CDR3 length: 13; clone size: many; CDR3 protein: CASTWGLDYEQYF; CDR3 DNA: TGTGCCAGCACCTGGGGACTGGACTACGAGCAGTACTTC
V gene: TRBV19; D gene: NA; J gene: TRBJ2-2; CDR3 length: 16; clone size: few; CDR3 protein: CASTSQGNANTGELFF; CDR3 DNA: TGTGCCAGTACGTCACAGGGCAACGCGAACACCGGGGAGCTGTTTTTT
V gene: TRBV12-3/TRBV12-4; D gene: TRBD1; J gene: TRBJ1-2; CDR3 length: 14; clone size: many; CDR3 protein: CASRPGQGAEGYTF; CDR3 DNA: TGTGCCAGCAGACCGGGACAGGGGGCGGAGGGCTACACCTTC
V gene: TRBV14; D gene: NA; J gene: TRBJ1-2; CDR3 length: 14; clone size: NA; CDR3 protein: CASSPRVTGGGYTF; CDR3 DNA: TGTGCCAGCAGCCCTCGGGTGACCGGGGGCGGCTACACCTTC
V gene: TRBV6-1; D gene: NA; J gene: TRBJ2-5; CDR3 length: 13; clone size: NA; CDR3 protein: CASTLGDHQPQYF; CDR3 DNA: TGTGCCAGCACCCTTGGAGATCATCAGCCCCAGTACTTC
V gene: TRBV19; D gene: TRBD2; J gene: TRBJ2-7; CDR3 length: 14; clone size: few; CDR3 protein: CASRTSGSVYEQYF; CDR3 DNA: TGTGCCAGTCGGACTAGCGGGAGTGTCTACGAGCAGTACTTC
V gene: TRBV29-1; D gene: NA; J gene: TRBJ1-1; CDR3 length: 11; clone size: many; CDR3 protein: CSGDSGTEAFF; CDR3 DNA: TGCAGCGGAGATTCGGGGACTGAAGCTTTCTTT
V gene: TRBV7-2; D gene: NA; J gene: TRBJ2-5; CDR3 length: 15; clone size: few; CDR3 protein: CASRYPGLGQETQYF; CDR3 DNA: TGTGCCAGCAGATACCCCGGACTCGGGCAAGAGACCCAGTACTTC
V gene: TRBV7-9; D gene: TRBD1; J gene: TRBJ1-2; CDR3 length: 15; clone size: many; CDR3 protein: CASSLRTGGGGGYTF; CDR3 DNA: TGTGCCAGCAGCCTCCGGACAGGGGGCGGCGGAGGCTACACCTTC
V gene: TRBV15; D gene: NA; J gene: TRBJ2-6; CDR3 length: 15; clone size: NA; CDR3 protein: CATSRDSAGSNVLTF; CDR3 DNA: TGTGCCACCAGCAGAGATAGTGCGGGGTCCAACGTCCTGACTTTC
V gene: TRBV25-1; D gene: TRBD1; J gene: TRBJ1-2; CDR3 length: 15; clone size: once; CDR3 protein: CASSAQGQGDYGYTF; CDR3 DNA: TGTGCCAGCAGTGCCCAGGGACAGGGTGACTATGGCTACACCTTC
V gene: TRBV6-5; D gene: NA; J gene: TRBJ2-5; CDR3 length: 12; clone size: NA; CDR3 protein: CAAGFDGETQYF; CDR3 DNA: TGTGCCGCGGGGTTCGATGGAGAGACCCAGTACTTC
V gene: TRBV5-4; D gene: NA; J gene: TRBJ2-5; CDR3 length: 14; clone size: few; CDR3 protein: CASSLGGIQETQYF; CDR3 DNA: TGTGCCAGCAGCTTAGGCGGAATCCAAGAGACCCAGTACTTC
V gene: TRBV9; D gene: TRBD2; J gene: TRBJ2-2; CDR3 length: 17; clone size: few; CDR3 protein: CASSGHPTSGGSGELFF; CDR3 DNA: TGTGCCAGCAGCGGGCACCCTACTAGCGGGGGATCCGGGGAGCTGTTTTTT
V gene: TRBV19; D gene: NA; J gene: TRBJ2-7; CDR3 length: 15; clone size: NA; CDR3 protein: CASSSRHQPLYEQYF; CDR3 DNA: TGTGCCAGTAGTAGCCGACATCAACCCCTCTACGAGCAGTACTTC
V gene: TRBV7-8; D gene: NA; J gene: TRBJ2-7; CDR3 length: 15; clone size: few; CDR3 protein: CASRPGDAYSYEQYF; CDR3 DNA: TGTGCCAGCAGGCCCGGGGACGCGTACTCCTACGAGCAGTACTTC
V gene: TRBV9; D gene: NA; J gene: TRBJ2-7; CDR3 length: 13; clone size: few; CDR3 protein: CASSSSFSYEQYF; CDR3 DNA: TGTGCCAGCAGCTCCAGTTTCTCCTACGAGCAGTACTTC
V gene: TRBV29-1; D gene: NA; J gene: TRBJ2-7; CDR3 length: 12; clone size: many; CDR3 protein: CSGGTSLYEQYF; CDR3 DNA: TGCAGCGGAGGGACTTCGCTGTACGAGCAGTACTTC
V gene: TRBV9; D gene: NA; J gene: TRBJ2-5; CDR3 length: 16; clone size: few; CDR3 protein: CASSGGGGPSQETQYF; CDR3 DNA: TGTGCCAGCAGTGGGGGCGGGGGTCCTTCCCAAGAGACCCAGTACTTC
V gene: TRBV25-1; D gene: TRBD1; J gene: TRBJ1-1; CDR3 length: 12; clone size: NA; CDR3 protein: CASTLGGTEALF; CDR3 DNA: TGTGCCAGCACCTTAGGGGGCACTGAAGCTTTATTT
V gene: TRBV29-1; D gene: NA; J gene: TRBJ2-3; CDR3 length: 10; clone size: NA; CDR3 protein: CSGGPDTQYF; CDR3 DNA: TGCAGCGGCGGGCCAGATACGCAGTATTTT
V gene: TRBV25-1; D gene: TRBD1; J gene: TRBJ2-5; CDR3 length: 14; clone size: NA; CDR3 protein: CASSGTGLVETQYF; CDR3 DNA: TGTGCCAGCAGTGGGACAGGGTTGGTGGAGACCCAGTACTTC
V gene: TRBV7-9; D gene: NA; J gene: TRBJ2-6; CDR3 length: 17; clone size: NA; CDR3 protein: CASSQDGYPSGANVLTF; CDR3 DNA: TGCGCCAGCAGCCAAGATGGATATCCTTCTGGGGCCAACGTCCTGACTTTC
V gene: TRBV5-1; D gene: NA; J gene: TRBJ1-1; CDR3 length: 17; clone size: few; CDR3 protein: CASSLGRDTIPNTEAFF; CDR3 DNA: TGCGCCAGCAGCTTGGGTCGGGACACCATTCCGAACACTGAAGCTTTCTTT
V gene: TRBV12-3/TRBV12-4; D gene: NA; J gene: TRBJ2-7; CDR3 length: 12; clone size: few; CDR3 protein: CASSWTEDEQYF; CDR3 DNA: TGTGCCAGCAGTTGGACCGAGGACGAGCAGTACTTC